This TCR beta chain was sequenced during a study of vaccination and CD4 T cells after COVID-19. On the study more broadly: Two doses of either BNT162b2 or mRNA-1273 vaccine went to participants. Overlapping spike peptides served as the stimulus for the cells. These peptides came from SARS-CoV-2 and from the common cold coronaviruses HCoV-NL63, HCoV-OC43 and HCoV-229E. With a range of 35 to 161, the median interval from diagnosis to drawing post-COVID samples was about 100 days.

Sequencing of the DNA from cultured CD4+ T cells was carried out with the Oncomine TCR Beta short-read assay. CD4+ T cells were cultured, and genomic DNA was extracted from them. TCRdb re-called the PCR reads with MiXCR, one entry per CDR3 protein. The data show 7,500 to 10,000 distinct CDR3 sequences, about 35% seen once. This clonotype was counted only a few times. The antigen is unknown. Trimming cost V 6 bases and J 7 bases; bases outside gene matches: 11. The CDR3 has 16 amino acids. Germline V gene lookup returns CDR1 ENHRY and CDR2 SYGVKD. The sample's treatment: approximately nine-day PBMC culture with coronavirus spike peptide pools or control peptides (ViraFEST assay). According to the study, CD4+ T cells from the unexposed donor were gathered ahead of the COVID-19 pandemic (2011-2018). These CD4+ T cells came from approximately eleven-day cultures by negative selection.

V usage is TRBV10-3 and J usage is TRBJ2-7, with 14 bases fitting TRBD2. This TCR was sampled from a human donor in good health. Sequenced: CD4+ T cells from blood, cultured in vitro. Written as DNA, the CDR3 is TGTGCCATCAGGGGACAGCCGGGACTAGCGGGAGTGGAGCAGTACTTC. This translates into CAIRGQPGLAGVEQYF.